This T cell receptor beta chain was found in a study of blood T cell dynamics during melanoma immunotherapy. This clone was counted once. Trimming stripped 0 bases from V and 5 bases from J, with 6 bases between. This CDR3 is 13 amino acids long. CDR1 SGHVS and CDR2 FQNEAQ come from the germline V gene. Every bulk PBMC sample received the same 350 ng of DNA. The protocol was immunoSEQ multiplex PCR, while the TCRdb copy is restricted to in-frame clones and leaves out a portion. The profile shows 10,000 to 15,000 clones, around 84% of them singletons. Described time point: pre-treatment baseline. Sampling occurred pretreatment (T0) and at week 3 (W3), after cycle one of checkpoint blockade.

The chain joins TRBV7-8 to TRBJ2-3; D remains ambiguous. The TCR sequence derives from a human donor with melanoma. The source material was blood, sampled from a patient treated with checkpoint blockade. CDR3 amino acids: CASSLARQDTQYF. CDR3 coding DNA: TGTGCCAGCAGCTTAGCTAGACAAGATACGCAGTATTTT. The full variable domain, with the rest looked up from reference TRBV7-8 and TRBJ2-3, is GAGVSQSPRYKVAKRGQDVALRCDPISGHVSLFWYQQALGQGPEFLTYFQNEAQLDKSGLPSDRFFAERPEGSVSTLKIQRTQQEDSAVYLCASSLARQDTQYFGPGTRLTVL.